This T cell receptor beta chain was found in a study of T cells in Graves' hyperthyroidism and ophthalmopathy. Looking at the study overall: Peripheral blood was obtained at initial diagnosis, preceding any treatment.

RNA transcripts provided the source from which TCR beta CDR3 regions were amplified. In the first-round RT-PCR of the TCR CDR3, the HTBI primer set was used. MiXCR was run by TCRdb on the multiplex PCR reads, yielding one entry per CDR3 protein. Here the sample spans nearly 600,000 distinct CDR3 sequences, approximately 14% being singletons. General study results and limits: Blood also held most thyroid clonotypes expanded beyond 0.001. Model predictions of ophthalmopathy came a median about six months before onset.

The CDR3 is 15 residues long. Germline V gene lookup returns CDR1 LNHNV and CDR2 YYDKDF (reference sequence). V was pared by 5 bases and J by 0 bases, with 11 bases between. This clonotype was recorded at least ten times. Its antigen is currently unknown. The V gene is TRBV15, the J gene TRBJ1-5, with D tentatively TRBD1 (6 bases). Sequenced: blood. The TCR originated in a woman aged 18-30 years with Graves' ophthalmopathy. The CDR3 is CATSQDRYSNQPQHF. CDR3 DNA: TGTGCCACCAGCCAAGACAGGTATAGCAATCAGCCCCAGCATTTT.